This entry features one T cell receptor beta chain sequence. The target of this receptor is not known. No much larger clonotype is one base removed from it; base qualities were not supplied. The data belong to a study of control samples from healthy donors and cancer patients (dated by TCRdb to the early 2020s). CDR1 LNHDA and CDR2 SQIVND were looked up in the germline V gene (reference sequence). There are 13 amino acids in the CDR3, from cysteine to phenylalanine inclusive. This entry keeps only the CDR3 DNA: 39 bases, framed from base 1. A distance of 13 bases separates the germline ends of V and J, which lose 9 bases and 2 bases respectively. The library was generated by the immunoSEQ multiplex PCR assay. TCRdb obtained this table from immuneACCESS and retained in-frame rearrangements with V and J assigned. These tables miss some clones; where compared with another copy, unresolved V genes account for less than half of the shortfall, and the remainder is unexplained. The sample records 110,000 or so clones, 87% of which are singletons. 12% of the sample goes to the ten largest clones.

Sequenced material: blood. Rearrangement joined TRBV19 to TRBJ1-2, with a weak D call of TRBD1 (6 bases match). This receptor was identified in a man aged 30 to 45 in good health. This receptor carries the CDR3 CASGTWENYGYTF. The nucleotides are TGTGCCAGCGGGACATGGGAAAACTATGGCTACACCTTC.